The following is a T cell receptor beta chain sequence with its context. Here immunoSEQ multiplex PCR was the method, and the copy in TCRdb shows in-frame clones only, minus some. Of some 74,000 clones listed, 88% are singletons. This sample was included in a study of blood T cell repertoires in COVID-19. This CDR3 has 15 residues. Germline values: CDR1 SGHRS, CDR2 YFSETQ. V lost 0 bases to trimming and J lost 7 bases, with 14 bases between them. This TCR came from a woman aged 80 or over with acute or convalescent COVID-19. Sequences were obtained from peripheral blood. The rearrangement links TRBV5-1 to TRBJ2-4; D perhaps matches TRBD1 (6 bases). CDR3 residues: CASSLEATGLNIQYF. CDR3 DNA sequence: TGCGCCAGCAGCTTGGAAGCTACAGGGCTGAACATTCAGTACTTC.